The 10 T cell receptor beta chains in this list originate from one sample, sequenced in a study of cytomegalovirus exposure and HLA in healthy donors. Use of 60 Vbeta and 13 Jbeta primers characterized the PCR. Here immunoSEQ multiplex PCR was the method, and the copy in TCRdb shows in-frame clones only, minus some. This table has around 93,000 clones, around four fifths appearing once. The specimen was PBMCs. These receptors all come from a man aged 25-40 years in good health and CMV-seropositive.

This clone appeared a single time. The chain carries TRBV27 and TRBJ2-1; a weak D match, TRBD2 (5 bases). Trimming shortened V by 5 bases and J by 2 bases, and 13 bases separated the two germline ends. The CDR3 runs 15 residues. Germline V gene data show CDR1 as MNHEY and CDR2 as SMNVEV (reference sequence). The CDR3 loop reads CASSDLKRTYNEQFF. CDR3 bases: TGTGCCAGCAGTGACCTTAAGCGGACCTACAATGAGCAGTTCTTC.

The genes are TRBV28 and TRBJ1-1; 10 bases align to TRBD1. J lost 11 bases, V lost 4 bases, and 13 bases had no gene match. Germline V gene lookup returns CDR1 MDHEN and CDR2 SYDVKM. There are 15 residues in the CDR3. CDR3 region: CASSSPTGGLTVAFF. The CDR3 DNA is TGTGCCAGCAGTTCTCCGACAGGGGGCCTGACTGTCGCTTTCTTT.

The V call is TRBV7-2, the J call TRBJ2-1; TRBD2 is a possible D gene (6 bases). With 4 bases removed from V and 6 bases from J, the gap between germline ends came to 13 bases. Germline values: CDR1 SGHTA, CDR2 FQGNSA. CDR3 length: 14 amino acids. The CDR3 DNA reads TGTGCCAGCAGCTCCCAACGGGGGACCAATGAGCAGTTCTTC. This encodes CASSSQRGTNEQFF.

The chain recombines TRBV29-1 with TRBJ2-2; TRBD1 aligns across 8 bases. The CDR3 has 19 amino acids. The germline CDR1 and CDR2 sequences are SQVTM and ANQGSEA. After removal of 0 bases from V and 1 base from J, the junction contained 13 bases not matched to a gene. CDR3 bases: TGCAGCGTTGAAGATCAGGAGAGGGCAGGGGGCAGGAACACCGGGGAGCTGTTTTTT. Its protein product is CSVEDQERAGGRNTGELFF.

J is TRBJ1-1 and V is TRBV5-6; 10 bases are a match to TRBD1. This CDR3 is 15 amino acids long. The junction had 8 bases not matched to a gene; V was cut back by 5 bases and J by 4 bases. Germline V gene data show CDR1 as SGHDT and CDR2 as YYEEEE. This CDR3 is CASRPDRGLRTEAFF. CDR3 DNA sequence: TGTGCCAGCAGACCAGACAGGGGGCTTCGCACTGAAGCTTTCTTT.

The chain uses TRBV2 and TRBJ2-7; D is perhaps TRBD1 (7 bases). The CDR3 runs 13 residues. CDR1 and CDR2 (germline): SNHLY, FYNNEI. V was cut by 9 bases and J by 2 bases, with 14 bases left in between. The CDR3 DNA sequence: TGTGCCAGGTCGACAGGGAGGACCTACGAGCAGTACTTC. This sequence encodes CARSTGRTYEQYF.

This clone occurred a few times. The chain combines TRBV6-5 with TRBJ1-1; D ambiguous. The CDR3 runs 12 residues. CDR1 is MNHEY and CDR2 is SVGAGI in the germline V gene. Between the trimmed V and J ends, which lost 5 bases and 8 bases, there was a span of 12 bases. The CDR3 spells CASSAGSAEAFF. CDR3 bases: TGTGCCAGCAGTGCGGGCTCGGCAGAAGCTTTCTTT.

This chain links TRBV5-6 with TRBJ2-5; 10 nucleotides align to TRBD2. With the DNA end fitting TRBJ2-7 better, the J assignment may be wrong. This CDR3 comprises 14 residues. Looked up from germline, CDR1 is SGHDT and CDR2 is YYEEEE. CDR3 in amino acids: CASSFLAGGYEQYF. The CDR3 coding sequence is TGTGCCAGCAGCTTCTTAGCGGGAGGATACGAGCAGTACTTC.

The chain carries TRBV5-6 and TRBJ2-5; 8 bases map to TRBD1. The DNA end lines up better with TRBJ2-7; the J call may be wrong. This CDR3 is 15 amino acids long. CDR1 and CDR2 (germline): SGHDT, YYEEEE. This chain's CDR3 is CASSLGTGNAYEQYF. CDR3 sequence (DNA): TGTGCCAGCAGCTTGGGGACAGGGAATGCCTACGAGCAGTACTTC.

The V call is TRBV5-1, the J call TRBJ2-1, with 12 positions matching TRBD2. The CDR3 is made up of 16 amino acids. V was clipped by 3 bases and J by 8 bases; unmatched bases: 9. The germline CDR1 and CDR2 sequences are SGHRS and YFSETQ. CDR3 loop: CASSSGTSGSGYEQFF. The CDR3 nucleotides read TGCGCCAGCAGCTCCGGGACTAGCGGGTCTGGATATGAGCAGTTCTTC.